These T cell receptor beta chains were read from a single sample in a study of T-cell memory formation after mild COVID-19. MiXCR was run by TCRdb on the 5' RACE reads, yielding one entry per CDR3 protein. The sample includes 100,000 or so distinct CDR3 sequences, approximately 12% of them seen just once. Sequenced: PBMCs or a T cell subset sorted from them (not recorded which). The receptor source for this set is a man aged 18 to 29 who had mild COVID-19 (a few samples of this study predate the infection). Cell type and time point are not known. Each CDR3 is given with its conserved first and last residue.

CDR3 protein: CASSLTSGGHTGELFF; V gene: TRBV6-2/TRBV6-3
CDR3 protein: CASSDGTGGTDTQYF; V gene: TRBV6-4
CDR3 protein: CSSGGRTGELFF; V gene: TRBV29-1
CDR3 protein: CASGLVRSGSTDTQYF; V gene: TRBV12-5
CDR3 protein: CASSPAGGPNEETQYF; V gene: TRBV14
CDR3 protein: CDSSSQDSYEQYF; V gene: TRBV7-6
CDR3 protein: CASSQTQVNEQFF; V gene: TRBV4-1
CDR3 protein: CASSLGLGAGTGELFF; V gene: TRBV5-1
CDR3 protein: CASSNTQGFNQPKHF; V gene: TRBV27
CDR3 protein: CASSQEYNGNYEQYF; V gene: TRBV4-3
CDR3 protein: CASSRTESYNEQFF; V gene: TRBV6-5
CDR3 protein: CASSVDGGTEAFF; V gene: TRBV9